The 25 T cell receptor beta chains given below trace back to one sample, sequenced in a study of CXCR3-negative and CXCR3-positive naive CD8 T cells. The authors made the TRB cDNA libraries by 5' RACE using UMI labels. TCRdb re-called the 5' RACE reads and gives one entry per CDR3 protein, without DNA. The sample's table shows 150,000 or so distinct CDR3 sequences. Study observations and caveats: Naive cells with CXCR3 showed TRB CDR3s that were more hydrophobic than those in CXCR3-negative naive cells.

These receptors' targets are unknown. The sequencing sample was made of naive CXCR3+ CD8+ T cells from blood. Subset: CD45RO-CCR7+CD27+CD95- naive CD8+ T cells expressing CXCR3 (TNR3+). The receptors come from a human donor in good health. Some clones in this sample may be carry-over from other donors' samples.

The CDR3 reads CASSLVPEYEQYF. The chain joins TRBV5-1 to TRBJ2-7. This CDR3 spans 13 amino acids. Germline CDR1 is SGHRS and CDR2 is YFSETQ.

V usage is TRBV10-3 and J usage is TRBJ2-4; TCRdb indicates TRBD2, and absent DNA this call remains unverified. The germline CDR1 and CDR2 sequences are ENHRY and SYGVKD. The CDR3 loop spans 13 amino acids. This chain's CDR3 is CAISEGGIDIQYF.

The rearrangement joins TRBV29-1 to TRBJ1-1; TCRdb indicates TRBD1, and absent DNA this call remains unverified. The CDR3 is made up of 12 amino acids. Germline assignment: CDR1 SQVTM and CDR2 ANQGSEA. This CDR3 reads CSVATDNTEAFF.

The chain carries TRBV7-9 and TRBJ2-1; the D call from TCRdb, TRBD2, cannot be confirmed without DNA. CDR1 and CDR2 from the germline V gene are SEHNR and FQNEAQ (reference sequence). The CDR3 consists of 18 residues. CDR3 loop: CASSDTKGLAGGPDEQFF.

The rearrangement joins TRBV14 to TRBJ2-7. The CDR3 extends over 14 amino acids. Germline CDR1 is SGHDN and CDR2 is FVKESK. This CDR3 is CASSPQVVLGEQYF.

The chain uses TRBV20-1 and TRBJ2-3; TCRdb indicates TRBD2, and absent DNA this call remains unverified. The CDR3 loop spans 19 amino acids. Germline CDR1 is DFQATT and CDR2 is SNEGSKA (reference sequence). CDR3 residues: CSASQPFVLAGADTDTQYF.

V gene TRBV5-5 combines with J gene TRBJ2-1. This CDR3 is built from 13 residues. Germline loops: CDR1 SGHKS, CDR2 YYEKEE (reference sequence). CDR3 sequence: CASSLGVYNEQFF.

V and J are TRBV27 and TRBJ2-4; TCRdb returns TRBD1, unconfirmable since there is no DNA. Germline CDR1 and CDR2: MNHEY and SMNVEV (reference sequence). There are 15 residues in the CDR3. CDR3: CASGSLNLAKNIQYF.

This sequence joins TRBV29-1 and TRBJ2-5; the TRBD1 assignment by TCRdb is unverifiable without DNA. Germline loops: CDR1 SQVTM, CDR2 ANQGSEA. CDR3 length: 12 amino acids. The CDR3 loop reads CSFSRGLETQYF. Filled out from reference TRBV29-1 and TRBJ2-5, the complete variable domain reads SAVISQKPSRDICQRGTSLTIQCQVDSQVTMMFWYRQQPGQSLTLIATANQGSEATYESGFVIDKFPISRPNLTFSTLTVSNMSPEDSSIYLCSFSRGLETQYFGPGTRLLVL.

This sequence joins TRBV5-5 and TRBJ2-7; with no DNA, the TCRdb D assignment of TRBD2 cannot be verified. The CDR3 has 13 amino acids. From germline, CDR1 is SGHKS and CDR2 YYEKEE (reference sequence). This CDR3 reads CASRQRLADEQYF.

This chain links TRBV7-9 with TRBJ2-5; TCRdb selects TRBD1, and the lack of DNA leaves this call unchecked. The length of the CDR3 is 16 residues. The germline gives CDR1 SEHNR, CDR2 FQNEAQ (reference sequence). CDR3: CASSPSGPGTMETQYF.

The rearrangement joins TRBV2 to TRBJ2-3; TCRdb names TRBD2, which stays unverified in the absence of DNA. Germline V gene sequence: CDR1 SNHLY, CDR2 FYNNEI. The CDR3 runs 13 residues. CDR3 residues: CASRYSGGSEGYF.

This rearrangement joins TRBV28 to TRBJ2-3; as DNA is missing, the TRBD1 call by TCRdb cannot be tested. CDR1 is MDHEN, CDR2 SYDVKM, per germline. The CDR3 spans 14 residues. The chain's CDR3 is CASSWDRRTDTQYF.

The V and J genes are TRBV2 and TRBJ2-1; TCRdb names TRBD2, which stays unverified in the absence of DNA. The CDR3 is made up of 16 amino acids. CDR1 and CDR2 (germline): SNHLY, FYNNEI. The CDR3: CASSEHPAGVNNEQFF. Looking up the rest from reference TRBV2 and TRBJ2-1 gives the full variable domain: EPEVTQTPSHQVTQMGQEVILRCVPISNHLYFYWYRQILGQKVEFLVSFYNNEISEKSEIFDDQFSVERPDGSNFTLKIRSTKLEDSAMYFCASSEHPAGVNNEQFFGPGTRLTVL.

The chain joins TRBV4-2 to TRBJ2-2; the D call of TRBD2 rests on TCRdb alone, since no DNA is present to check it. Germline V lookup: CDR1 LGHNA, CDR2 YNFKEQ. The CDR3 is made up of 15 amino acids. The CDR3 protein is CASSQAGTGSGELFF.

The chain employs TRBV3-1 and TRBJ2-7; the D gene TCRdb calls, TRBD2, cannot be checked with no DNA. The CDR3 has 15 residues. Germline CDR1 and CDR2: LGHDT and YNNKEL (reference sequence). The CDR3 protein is CASSQDQWTSYEQYF.

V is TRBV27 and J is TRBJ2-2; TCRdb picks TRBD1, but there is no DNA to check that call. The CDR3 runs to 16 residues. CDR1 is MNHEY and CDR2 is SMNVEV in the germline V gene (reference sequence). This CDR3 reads CASSTSTGFTTGELFF.

CDR3 residues: CASSTTGEGSKNIQYF. V is TRBV5-4 and J is TRBJ2-4; TCRdb calls TRBD1, which cannot be checked without DNA. This CDR3 spans 16 amino acids. CDR1 is SGHNT and CDR2 is YYREEE in the germline V gene (reference sequence). Filled out from reference TRBV5-4 and TRBJ2-4, the complete variable domain reads ETGVTQSPTHLIKTRGQQVTLRCSSQSGHNTVSWYQQALGQGPQFIFQYYREEENGRGNFPPRFSGLQFPNYSSELNVNALELDDSALYLCASSTTGEGSKNIQYFGAGTRLSVL.

The CDR3 spells CSAREYSWAGSYNEQFF. This sequence joins TRBV20-1 and TRBJ2-1; TCRdb calls TRBD1, which cannot be checked without DNA. The CDR3 covers 17 residues. CDR1 and CDR2 (germline): DFQATT, SNEGSKA (reference sequence).

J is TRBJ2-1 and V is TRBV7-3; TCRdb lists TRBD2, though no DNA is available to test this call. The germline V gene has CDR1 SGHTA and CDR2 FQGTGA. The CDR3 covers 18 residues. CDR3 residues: CASSLRSIAGGPGNEQFF.

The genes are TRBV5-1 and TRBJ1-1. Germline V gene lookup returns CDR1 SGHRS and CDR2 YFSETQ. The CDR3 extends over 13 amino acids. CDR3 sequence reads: CASSPLGFAEAFF.

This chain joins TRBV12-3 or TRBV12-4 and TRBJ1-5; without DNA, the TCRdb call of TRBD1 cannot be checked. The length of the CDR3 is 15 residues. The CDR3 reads CASSGQLDLNQPQHF.

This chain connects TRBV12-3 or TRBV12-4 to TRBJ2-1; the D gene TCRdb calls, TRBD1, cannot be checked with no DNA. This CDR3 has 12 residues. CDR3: CASTSGGVEQFF.

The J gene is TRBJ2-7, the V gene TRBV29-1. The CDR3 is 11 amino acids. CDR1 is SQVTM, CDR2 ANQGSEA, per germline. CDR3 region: CSVGADYEQYF.

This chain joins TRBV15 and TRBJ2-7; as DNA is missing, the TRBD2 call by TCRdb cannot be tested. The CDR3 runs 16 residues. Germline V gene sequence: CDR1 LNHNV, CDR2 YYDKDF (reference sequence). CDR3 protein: CATSPEQGLAAYEQYF.